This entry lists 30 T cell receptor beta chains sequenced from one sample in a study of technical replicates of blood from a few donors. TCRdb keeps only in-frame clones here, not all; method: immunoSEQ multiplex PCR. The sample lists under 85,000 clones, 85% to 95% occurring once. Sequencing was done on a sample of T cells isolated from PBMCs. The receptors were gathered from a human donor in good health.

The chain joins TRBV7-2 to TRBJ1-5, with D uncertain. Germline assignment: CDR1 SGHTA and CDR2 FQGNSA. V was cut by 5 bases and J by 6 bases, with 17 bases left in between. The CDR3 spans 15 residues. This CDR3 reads CASSPHPAGGQPQHF. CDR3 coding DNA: TGTGCCAGCAGCCCACACCCGGCGGGCGGTCAGCCCCAGCATTTT.

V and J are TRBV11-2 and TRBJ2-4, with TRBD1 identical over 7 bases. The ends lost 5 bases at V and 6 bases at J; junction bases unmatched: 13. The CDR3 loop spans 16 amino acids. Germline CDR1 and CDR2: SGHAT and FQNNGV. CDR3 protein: CASSPPLTGAGNIQYF. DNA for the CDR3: TGTGCCAGCAGCCCCCCGTTAACAGGGGCCGGAAACATTCAGTACTTC.

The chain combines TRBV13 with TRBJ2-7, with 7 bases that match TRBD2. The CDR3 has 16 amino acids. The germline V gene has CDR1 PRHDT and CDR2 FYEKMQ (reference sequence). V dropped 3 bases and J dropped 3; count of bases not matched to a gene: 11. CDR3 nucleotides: TGTGCCAGCAGCTTGTCCCCGGGAGGCCAATTCTACGAGCAGTACTTC. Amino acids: CASSLSPGGQFYEQYF.

This CDR3 reads CASSVELAGGGKNIQYF. The DNA of the CDR3 is TGTGCCAGCAGCGTAGAACTAGCGGGAGGGGGCAAAAACATTCAGTACTTC. J is TRBJ2-4 and V is TRBV9; 13 bases agree with TRBD2. With V trimmed by 0 bases and J by 3 bases, 3 bases remained unmatched. The CDR3 is made up of 17 amino acids. Germline lookup yields CDR1 SGDLS and CDR2 YYNGEE.

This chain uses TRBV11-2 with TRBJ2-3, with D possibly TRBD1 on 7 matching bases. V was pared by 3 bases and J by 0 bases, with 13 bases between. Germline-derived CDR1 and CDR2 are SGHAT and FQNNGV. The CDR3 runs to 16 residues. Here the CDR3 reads CASSFRGVTSTDTQYF. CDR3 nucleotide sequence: TGTGCCAGCAGCTTCAGGGGGGTGACTAGCACAGATACGCAGTATTTT.

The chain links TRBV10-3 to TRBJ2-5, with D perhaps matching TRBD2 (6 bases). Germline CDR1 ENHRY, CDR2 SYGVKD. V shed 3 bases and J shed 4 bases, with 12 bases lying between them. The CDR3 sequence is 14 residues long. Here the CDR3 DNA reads TGTGCCATCAGTGACTCTAGCGACACAGAGACCCAGTACTTC. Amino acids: CAISDSSDTETQYF.

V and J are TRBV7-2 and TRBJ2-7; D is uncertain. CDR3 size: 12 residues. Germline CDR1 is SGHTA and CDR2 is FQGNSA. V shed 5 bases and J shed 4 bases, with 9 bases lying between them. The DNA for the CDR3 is TGTGCCAGCAGCACAGACGGATACGAGCAGTACTTC. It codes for CASSTDGYEQYF. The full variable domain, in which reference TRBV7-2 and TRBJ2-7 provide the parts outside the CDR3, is GAGVSQSPSNKVTEKGKDVELRCDPISGHTALYWYRQSLGQGLEFLIYFQGNSAPDKSGLPSDRFSAERTGGSVSTLTIQRTQQEDSAVYLCASSTDGYEQYFGPGTRLTVT.

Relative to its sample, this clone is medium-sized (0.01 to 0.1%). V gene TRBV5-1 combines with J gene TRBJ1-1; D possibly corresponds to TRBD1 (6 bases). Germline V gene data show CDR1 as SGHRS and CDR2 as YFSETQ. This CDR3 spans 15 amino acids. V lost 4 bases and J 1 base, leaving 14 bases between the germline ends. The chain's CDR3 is CASSPRTDRNTEAFF. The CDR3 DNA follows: TGCGCCAGCAGCCCAAGGACAGACCGGAACACTGAAGCTTTCTTT.

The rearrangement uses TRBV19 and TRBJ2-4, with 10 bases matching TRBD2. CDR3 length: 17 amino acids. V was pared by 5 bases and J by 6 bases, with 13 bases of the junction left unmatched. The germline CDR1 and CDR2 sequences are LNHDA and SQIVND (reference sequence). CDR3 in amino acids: CASSLSPRASGRNIQYF. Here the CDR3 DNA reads TGTGCCAGTAGTCTATCCCCGCGGGCTAGCGGGAGAAACATTCAGTACTTC.

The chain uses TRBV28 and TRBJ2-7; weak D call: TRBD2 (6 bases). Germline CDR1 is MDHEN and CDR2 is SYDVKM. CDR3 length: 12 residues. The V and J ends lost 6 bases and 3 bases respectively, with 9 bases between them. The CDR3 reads CASSTGGYEQYF. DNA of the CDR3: TGTGCCAGCAGCACCGGGGGCTACGAGCAGTACTTC.

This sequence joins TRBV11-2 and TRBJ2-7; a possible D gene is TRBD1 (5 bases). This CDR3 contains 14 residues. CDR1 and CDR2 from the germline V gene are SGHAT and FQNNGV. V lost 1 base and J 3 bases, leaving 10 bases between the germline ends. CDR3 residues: CASSLAETVYEQYF. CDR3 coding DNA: TGTGCCAGCAGCTTAGCCGAGACAGTCTACGAGCAGTACTTC.

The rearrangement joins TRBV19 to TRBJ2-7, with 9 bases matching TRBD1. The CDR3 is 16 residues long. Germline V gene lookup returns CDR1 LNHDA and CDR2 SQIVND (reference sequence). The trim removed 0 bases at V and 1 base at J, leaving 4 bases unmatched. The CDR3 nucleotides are TGTGCCAGTAGTATAGAAATGGGACAGGGATCCTACGAGCAGTACTTC. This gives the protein CASSIEMGQGSYEQYF.

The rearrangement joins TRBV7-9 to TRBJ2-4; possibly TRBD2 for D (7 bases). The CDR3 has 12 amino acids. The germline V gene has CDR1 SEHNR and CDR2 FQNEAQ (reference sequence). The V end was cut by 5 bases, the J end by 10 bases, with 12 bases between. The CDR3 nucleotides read TGTGCCAGCAGCCGGGGAGGGGGGATTCAGTACTTC. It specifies CASSRGGGIQYF.

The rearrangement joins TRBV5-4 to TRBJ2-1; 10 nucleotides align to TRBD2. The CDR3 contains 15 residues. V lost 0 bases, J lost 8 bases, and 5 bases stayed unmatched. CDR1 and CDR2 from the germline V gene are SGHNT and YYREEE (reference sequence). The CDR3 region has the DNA TGTGCCAGCAGCTTGGATCTAGCGGGAGCCTATGAGCAGTTCTTC. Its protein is CASSLDLAGAYEQFF.

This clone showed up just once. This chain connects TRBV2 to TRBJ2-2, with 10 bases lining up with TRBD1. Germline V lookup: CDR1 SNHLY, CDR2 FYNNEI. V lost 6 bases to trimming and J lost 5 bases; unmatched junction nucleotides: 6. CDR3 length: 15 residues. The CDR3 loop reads CASSWDRGDTGELFF. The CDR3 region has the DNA TGTGCCAGCAGCTGGGACAGGGGTGATACCGGGGAGCTGTTTTTT.

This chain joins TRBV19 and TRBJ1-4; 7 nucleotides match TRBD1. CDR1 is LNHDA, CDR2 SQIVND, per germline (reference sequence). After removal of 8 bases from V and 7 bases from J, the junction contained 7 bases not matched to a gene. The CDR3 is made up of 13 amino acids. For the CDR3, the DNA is TGTGCCAGTCTACAGGGGCCTTTTGAAAAACTGTTTTTT. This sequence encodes CASLQGPFEKLFF.

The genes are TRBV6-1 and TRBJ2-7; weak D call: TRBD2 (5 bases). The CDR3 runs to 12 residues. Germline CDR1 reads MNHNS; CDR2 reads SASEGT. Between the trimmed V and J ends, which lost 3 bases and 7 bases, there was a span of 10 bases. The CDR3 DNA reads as TGTGCCAGCAGTGATTGGGAGTCAGAGCAGTACTTC. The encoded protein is CASSDWESEQYF.

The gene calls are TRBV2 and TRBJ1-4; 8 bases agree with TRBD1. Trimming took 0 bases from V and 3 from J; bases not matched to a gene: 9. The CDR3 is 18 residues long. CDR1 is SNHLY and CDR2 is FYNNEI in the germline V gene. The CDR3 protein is CASSEAPGGYTSNEKLFF. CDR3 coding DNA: TGTGCCAGCAGTGAAGCCCCAGGGGGCTACACATCTAATGAAAAACTGTTTTTT.

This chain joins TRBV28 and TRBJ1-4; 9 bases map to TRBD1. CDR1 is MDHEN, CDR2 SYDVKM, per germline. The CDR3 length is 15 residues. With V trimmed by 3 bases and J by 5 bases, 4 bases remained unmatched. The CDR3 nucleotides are TGTGCCAGCAGTTTTCGGGGGACAGGGAATGAAAAACTGTTTTTT. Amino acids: CASSFRGTGNEKLFF.

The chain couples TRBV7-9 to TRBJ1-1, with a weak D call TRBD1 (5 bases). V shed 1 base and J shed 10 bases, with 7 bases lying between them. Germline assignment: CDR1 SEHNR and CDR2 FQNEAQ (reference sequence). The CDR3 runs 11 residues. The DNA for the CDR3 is TGTGCCAGCAGCTTAGACCAGGGAGCTTTCTTT. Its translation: CASSLDQGAFF. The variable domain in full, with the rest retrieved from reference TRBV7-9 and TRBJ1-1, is DTGVSQNPRHKITKRGQNVTFRCDPISEHNRLYWYRQTLGQGPEFLTYFQNEAQLEKSRLLSDRFSAERPKGSFSTLEIQRTEQGDSAMYLCASSLDQGAFFGQGTRLTVV.

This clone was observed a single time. The CDR3, as DNA: TGTGCCAGCAGTAAACTAGCGGGAATCAGGTACGAGCAGTACTTC. The encoded protein is CASSKLAGIRYEQYF. J is TRBJ2-7 and V is TRBV27, with 10 bases matching TRBD2. Looked up from germline, CDR1 is MNHEY and CDR2 is SMNVEV (reference sequence). The CDR3 contains 15 residues. V was pared by 5 bases and J by 4 bases, with 8 bases of the junction left unmatched.

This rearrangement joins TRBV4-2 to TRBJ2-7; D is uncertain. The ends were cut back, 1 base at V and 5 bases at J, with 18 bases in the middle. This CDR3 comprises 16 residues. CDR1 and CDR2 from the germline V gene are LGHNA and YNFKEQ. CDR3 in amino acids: CASSQGRQDLDHEQYF. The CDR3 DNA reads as TGTGCCAGCAGCCAAGGCCGTCAGGATCTCGACCACGAGCAGTACTTC.

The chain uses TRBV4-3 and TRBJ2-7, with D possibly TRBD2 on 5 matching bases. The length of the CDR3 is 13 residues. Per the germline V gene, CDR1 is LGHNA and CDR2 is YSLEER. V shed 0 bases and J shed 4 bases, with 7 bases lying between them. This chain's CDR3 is CASSQDSGYEQYF. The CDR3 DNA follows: TGCGCCAGCAGCCAAGATTCGGGGTACGAGCAGTACTTC.

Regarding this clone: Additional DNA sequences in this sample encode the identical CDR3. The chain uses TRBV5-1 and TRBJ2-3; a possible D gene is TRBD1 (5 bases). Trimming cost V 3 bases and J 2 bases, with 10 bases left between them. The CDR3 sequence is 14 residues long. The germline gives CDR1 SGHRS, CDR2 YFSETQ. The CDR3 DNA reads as TGCGCCAGCAGCTCCCCAGGGATCACAGATACGCAGTATTTT. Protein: CASSSPGITDTQYF.

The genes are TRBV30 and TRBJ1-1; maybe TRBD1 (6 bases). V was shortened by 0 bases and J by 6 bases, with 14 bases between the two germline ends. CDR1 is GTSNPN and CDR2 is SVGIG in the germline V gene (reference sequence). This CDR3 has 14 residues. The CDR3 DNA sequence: TGTGCCTGGAGTGTAAACAGGGAATTGCCTGAAGCTTTCTTT. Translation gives CAWSVNRELPEAFF.

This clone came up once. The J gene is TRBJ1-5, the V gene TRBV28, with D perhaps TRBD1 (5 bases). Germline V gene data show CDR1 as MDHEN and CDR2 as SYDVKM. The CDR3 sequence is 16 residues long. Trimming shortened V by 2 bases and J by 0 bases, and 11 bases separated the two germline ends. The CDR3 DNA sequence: TGTGCCAGCAGTTTAGGGGGGGGGTATAGCAATCAGCCCCAGCATTTT. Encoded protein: CASSLGGGYSNQPQHF. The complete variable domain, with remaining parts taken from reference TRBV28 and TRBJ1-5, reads DVKVTQSSRYLVKRTGEKVFLECVQDMDHENMFWYRQDPGLGLRLIYFSYDVKMKEKGDIPEGYSVSREKKERFSLILESASTNQTSMYLCASSLGGGYSNQPQHFGDGTRLSIL.

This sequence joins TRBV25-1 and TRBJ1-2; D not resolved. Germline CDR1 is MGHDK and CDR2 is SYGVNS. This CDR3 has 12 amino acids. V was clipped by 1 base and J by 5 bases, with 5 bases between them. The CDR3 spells CASSESGYGYTF. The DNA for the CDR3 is TGTGCCAGCAGTGAATCAGGATATGGCTACACCTTC.

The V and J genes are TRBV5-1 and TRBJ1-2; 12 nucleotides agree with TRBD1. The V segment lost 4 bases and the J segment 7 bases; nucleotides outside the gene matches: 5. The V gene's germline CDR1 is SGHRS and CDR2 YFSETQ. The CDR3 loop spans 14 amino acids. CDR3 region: CASSLGQGASGYTF. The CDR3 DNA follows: TGCGCCAGCAGCCTGGGACAGGGGGCGAGTGGCTACACCTTC.

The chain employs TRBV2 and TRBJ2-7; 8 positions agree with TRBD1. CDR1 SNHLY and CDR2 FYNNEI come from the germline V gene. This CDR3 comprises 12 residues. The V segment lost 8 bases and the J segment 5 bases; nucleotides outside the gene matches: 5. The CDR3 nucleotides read TGTGCCAGCGAGACAGGGGTAAACGAGCAGTACTTC. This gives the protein CASETGVNEQYF.

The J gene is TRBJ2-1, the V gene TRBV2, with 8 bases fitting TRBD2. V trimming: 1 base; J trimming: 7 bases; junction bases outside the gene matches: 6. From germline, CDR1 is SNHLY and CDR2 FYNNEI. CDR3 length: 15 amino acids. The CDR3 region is CASSEEAGESNEQFF. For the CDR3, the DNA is TGTGCCAGCAGTGAAGAAGCGGGAGAGAGTAATGAGCAGTTCTTC.